Presented here are 5 T cell receptor beta chains from one specimen sequenced in a study of CD8 T cells in ankylosing spondylitis. TCRdb redid the calling of the 5' RACE reads with MiXCR, one entry per CDR3 protein. This sample carries about 160,000 distinct CDR3 sequences, 15% to 20% of them seen once, and the ten largest clones take about 7.8%. Sequencing input: blood, either unsorted or a sorted T cell fraction (not recorded which). These TCRs come from a male donor with ankylosing spondylitis or in good health (not recorded which).

This clonotype was observed many times. The chain joins TRBV29-1 to TRBJ2-5, with D unclear. Germline CDR1 and CDR2: SQVTM and ANQGSEA. The CDR3 runs 13 residues. Trimming took 3 bases from V and 5 from J, leaving 13 bases between them. CDR3 bases: TGCAGCGTTGATTACGACCCCGGGGAGACCCAGTACTTC. Amino acid sequence: CSVDYDPGETQYF.

V and J are TRBV5-4 and TRBJ1-4, with 7 bases that match TRBD1. The V gene's germline CDR1 is SGHNT and CDR2 YYREEE (reference sequence). The CDR3 spans 15 residues. Germline trimming cut 9 bases from V and 0 bases from J; bases unmatched to any gene: 8. The CDR3 DNA is TGTGCCACCTCGGACAGGACTGCAACTAATGAAAAACTGTTTTTT. Protein sequence: CATSDRTATNEKLFF.

CDR3 coding DNA: TGCAGCGTTGGTCAGGGCAACTACGAGCAGTACTTC. Protein sequence: CSVGQGNYEQYF. The genes are TRBV29-1 and TRBJ2-7; possible D gene TRBD1, 5 bases. V lost 4 bases and J lost 3, with 10 bases in between. CDR3 length: 12 residues. Germline-derived CDR1 and CDR2 are SQVTM and ANQGSEA.

A word on this clonotype: This may stem from a read error, because a much larger clone lies one nucleotide away. This chain links TRBV20-1 with TRBJ2-7; no reliable D call. Germline CDR1 and CDR2: DFQATT and SNEGSKA (reference sequence). The CDR3 loop spans 12 amino acids. CDR3 loop: CSARDRTYVQYF. Written as DNA, the CDR3 is TGCAGTGCTAGAGACAGGACCTACGTGCAGTACTTC.

This chain's CDR3 is CASSSQEGTEAFF. DNA for the CDR3: TGTGCCAGCAGCTCGCAGGAGGGGACTGAAGCTTTCTTT. The chain has TRBV7-3 and TRBJ1-1; possible D gene TRBD1, 5 bases. The CDR3 has 13 residues. Trimming removed 4 bases at V and 5 bases at J, with 11 bases between. Germline values: CDR1 SGHTA, CDR2 FQGTGA.